A selection of T cell receptor beta chains follows, all from one sample in a study of CD4+ T cells in melanoma. Clones were sequenced by immunoSEQ multiplex PCR, and TCRdb holds only the in-frame ones, with some missing. The data hold some 110,000 clones, with about nine tenths observed a single time. Input material: peripheral blood. These TCRs come from a human donor with melanoma. CDR3s include the opening cysteine and the closing phenylalanine or tryptophan. Each record gives: V gene, clone size, CDR3 protein. Clone size is not always given. Where it is, it says once, few, many or a class for expanded clones.

v_gene: TRBV7-8
abundance: .
CDR3aa: CASSLGGTGNTEAFF

v_gene: TRBV4-2
abundance: .
CDR3aa: CASSGGLAGDFYNEQFF

v_gene: TRBV5-1
abundance: once
CDR3aa: CASSLVRDSYEQYF

v_gene: TRBV2
abundance: once
CDR3aa: CASRVFSGELFF

v_gene: TRBV7-9
abundance: few
CDR3aa: CASSLVGTAGEKLFF

v_gene: TRBV28
abundance: .
CDR3aa: CASSLTGTQETQYF

v_gene: TRBV4-1
abundance: .
CDR3aa: CASSQDPEAGGTRGQFF

v_gene: TRBV6-6
abundance: .
CDR3aa: CASTDQGNSGNTIYF

v_gene: TRBV11-1
abundance: .
CDR3aa: CASSLLDTQYF

v_gene: TRBV5-4
abundance: .
CDR3aa: CASSLSRAIADTQYF

v_gene: TRBV6-5
abundance: once
CDR3aa: CASRRGGTGAYEQYF

v_gene: TRBV30
abundance: .
CDR3aa: CAWRPRRNIQYF

v_gene: TRBV5-8
abundance: .
CDR3aa: CASSGTKVSGANVLTF

v_gene: TRBV7-2
abundance: once
CDR3aa: CASSLESANYGYTF

v_gene: TRBV28
abundance: .
CDR3aa: CASSFAAGGALEGYTF

v_gene: TRBV7-2
abundance: .
CDR3aa: CASSADWGTSYEQYF

v_gene: TRBV7-3
abundance: .
CDR3aa: CASSAPGTGVYNEQFF

v_gene: TRBV12-5
abundance: .
CDR3aa: CASGTGTGDYEQYF

v_gene: TRBV12-2
abundance: .
CDR3aa: CATTSEGDSHLSVDTGELFF

v_gene: TRBV28
abundance: .
CDR3aa: CASSFGMAGQGETQYF

v_gene: TRBV2
abundance: once
CDR3aa: CASSMIGTGEETQYF

v_gene: TRBV16
abundance: .
CDR3aa: CASSQWSSGLGSGANVLTF

v_gene: TRBV2
abundance: .
CDR3aa: CASSAEGVGVFVTNEKLFF

v_gene: TRBV27
abundance: .
CDR3aa: CASSKQGPGTQYF

v_gene: TRBV19
abundance: .
CDR3aa: CASSNSVETQYF

v_gene: TRBV18
abundance: .
CDR3aa: CASSPPGGRNTEAFF

v_gene: TRBV6-5
abundance: .
CDR3aa: CASSLDRTVPLHF

v_gene: TRBV7-9
abundance: .
CDR3aa: CASSLGLAAYEQYF

v_gene: TRBV5-6
abundance: .
CDR3aa: CASSLGAVPSKQYF

v_gene: TRBV4-2
abundance: .
CDR3aa: CASSQEIAGVYEQYF

v_gene: TRBV6-6
abundance: .
CDR3aa: CASSPGLPGLGIHF

v_gene: TRBV7-9
abundance: once
CDR3aa: CASSLGPGVNTEAFF

v_gene: TRBV19
abundance: .
CDR3aa: CASSLGTWATEAFF

v_gene: TRBV10-3
abundance: .
CDR3aa: CAISDLARSSYEQYF

v_gene: TRBV27
abundance: .
CDR3aa: CASSLSQGEQYF

v_gene: TRBV25-1
abundance: .
CDR3aa: CASSDSTGTGDEKLFF

v_gene: TRBV7-3
abundance: .
CDR3aa: CASSPRVGSYEQYF

v_gene: TRBV28
abundance: .
CDR3aa: CASSLAGTGVGDTQYF

v_gene: TRBV15
abundance: .
CDR3aa: CATSTKFRGHQPQHF

v_gene: TRBV6-5
abundance: once
CDR3aa: CASGRGSGANVLTF

v_gene: TRBV7-3
abundance: .
CDR3aa: CASSRFQGSSYNEQFF

v_gene: TRBV30
abundance: .
CDR3aa: CAWANNEKLFF

v_gene: TRBV5-1
abundance: .
CDR3aa: CASRDASGGTEAFF

v_gene: TRBV5-4
abundance: .
CDR3aa: CASSWGYRDNEQFF

v_gene: TRBV5-1
abundance: .
CDR3aa: CASSPSHSADGYTF

v_gene: TRBV2
abundance: .
CDR3aa: CASSLVKGTQPQHF

v_gene: TRBV4-1
abundance: .
CDR3aa: CASSQPGQPYEQYF

v_gene: TRBV10-3
abundance: .
CDR3aa: CAISPLTGTPAGELFF

v_gene: TRBV27
abundance: .
CDR3aa: CASSLLATDSVYEQYF

v_gene: TRBV7-2
abundance: .
CDR3aa: CASSLVQGRETQYF

v_gene: TRBV5-1
abundance: .
CDR3aa: CASSFSGLPSDTQYF

v_gene: TRBV5-1
abundance: .
CDR3aa: CASSLLSTGAKNIQYF

v_gene: TRBV29-1
abundance: once
CDR3aa: CSGSSTGPNTEAFF

v_gene: TRBV5-1
abundance: .
CDR3aa: CASSLAQGADTGELFF